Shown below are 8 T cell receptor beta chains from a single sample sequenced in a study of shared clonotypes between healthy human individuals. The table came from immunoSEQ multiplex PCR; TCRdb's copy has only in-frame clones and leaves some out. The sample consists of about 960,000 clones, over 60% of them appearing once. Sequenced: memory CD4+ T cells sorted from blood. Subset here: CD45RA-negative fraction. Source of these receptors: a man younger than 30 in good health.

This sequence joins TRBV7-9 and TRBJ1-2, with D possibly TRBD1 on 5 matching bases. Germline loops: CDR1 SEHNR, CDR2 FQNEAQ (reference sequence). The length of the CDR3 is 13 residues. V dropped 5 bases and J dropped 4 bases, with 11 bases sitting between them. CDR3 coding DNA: TGTGCCAGCAGCGCCGGACAAATCTATGGCTACACCTTC. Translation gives CASSAGQIYGYTF. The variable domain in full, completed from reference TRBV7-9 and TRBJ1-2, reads DTGVSQNPRHKITKRGQNVTFRCDPISEHNRLYWYRQTLGQGPEFLTYFQNEAQLEKSRLLSDRFSAERPKGSFSTLEIQRTEQGDSAMYLCASSAGQIYGYTFGSGTRLTVV.

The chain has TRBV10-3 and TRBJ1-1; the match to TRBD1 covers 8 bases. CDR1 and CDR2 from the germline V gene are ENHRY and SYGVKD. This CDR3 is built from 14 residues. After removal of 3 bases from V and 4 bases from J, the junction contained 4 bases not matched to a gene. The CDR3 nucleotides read TGTGCCATCAGTGATGGACAGGGTGGCACTGAAGCTTTCTTT. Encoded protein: CAISDGQGGTEAFF.

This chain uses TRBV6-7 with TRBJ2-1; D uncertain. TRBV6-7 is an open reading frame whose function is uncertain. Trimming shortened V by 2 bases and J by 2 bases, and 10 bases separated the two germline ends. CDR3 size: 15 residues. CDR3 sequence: CASSYDTDPYNEQFF. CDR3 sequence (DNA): TGTGCCAGCAGTTACGACACCGACCCCTACAATGAGCAGTTCTTC.

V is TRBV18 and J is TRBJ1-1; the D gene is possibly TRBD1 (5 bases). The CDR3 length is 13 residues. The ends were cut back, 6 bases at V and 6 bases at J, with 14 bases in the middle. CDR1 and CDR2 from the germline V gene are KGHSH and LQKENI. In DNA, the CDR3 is TGTGCCAGCTCGATGGACCAGGGCTCTGAAGCTTTCTTT. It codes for CASSMDQGSEAFF. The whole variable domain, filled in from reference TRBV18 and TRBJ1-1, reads NAGVMQNPRHLVRRRGQEARLRCSPMKGHSHVYWYRQLPEEGLKFMVYLQKENIIDESGMPKERFSAEFPKEGPSILRIQQVVRGDSAAYFCASSMDQGSEAFFGQGTRLTVV.

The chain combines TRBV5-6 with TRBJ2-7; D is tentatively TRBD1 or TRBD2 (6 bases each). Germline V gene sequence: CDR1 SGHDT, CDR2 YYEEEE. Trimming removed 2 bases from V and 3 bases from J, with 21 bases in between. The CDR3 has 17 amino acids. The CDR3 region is CASSFSTGARAGYEQYF. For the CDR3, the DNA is TGTGCCAGCAGCTTCTCCACGGGGGCAAGGGCAGGCTACGAGCAGTACTTC.

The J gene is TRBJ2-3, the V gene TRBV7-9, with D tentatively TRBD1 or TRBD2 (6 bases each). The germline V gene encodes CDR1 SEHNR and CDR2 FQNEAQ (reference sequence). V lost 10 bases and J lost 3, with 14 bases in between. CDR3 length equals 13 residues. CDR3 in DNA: TGTGCCACCGGGGGCATAGGGACAGATACGCAGTATTTT. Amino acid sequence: CATGGIGTDTQYF. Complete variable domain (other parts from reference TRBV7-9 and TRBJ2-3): DTGVSQNPRHKITKRGQNVTFRCDPISEHNRLYWYRQTLGQGPEFLTYFQNEAQLEKSRLLSDRFSAERPKGSFSTLEIQRTEQGDSAMYLCATGGIGTDTQYFGPGTRLTVL.

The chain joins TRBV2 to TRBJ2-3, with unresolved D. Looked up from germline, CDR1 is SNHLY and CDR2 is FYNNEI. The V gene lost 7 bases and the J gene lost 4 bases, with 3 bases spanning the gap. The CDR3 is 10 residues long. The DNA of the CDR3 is TGTGCCAGCAAGGCAGATACGCAGTATTTT. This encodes CASKADTQYF.

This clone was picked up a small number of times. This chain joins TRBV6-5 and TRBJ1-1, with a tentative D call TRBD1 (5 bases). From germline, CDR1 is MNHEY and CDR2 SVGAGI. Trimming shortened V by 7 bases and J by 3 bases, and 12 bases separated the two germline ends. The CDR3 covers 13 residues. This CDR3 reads CASIPPGHTEAFF. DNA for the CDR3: TGTGCCAGCATTCCCCCAGGGCACACTGAAGCTTTCTTT.